This T cell receptor (beta chain) was retrieved from a study of T-cell memory formation after mild COVID-19. In this sample, this clonotype turned up once. MiXCR, applied by TCRdb to the 5' RACE reads, yields one record per CDR3 protein. The data hold around 200,000 distinct CDR3 sequences, with 27% observed a single time. J gave up 4 bases and V 5 bases, and 6 bases lay outside the gene matches. Germline V gives CDR1 SGHNT, CDR2 YENEEA. The CDR3 runs 15 residues. The source of this sequence is an adult woman who had mild COVID-19 (a few samples of this study predate the infection). Cell type and time point are not known. Sequenced sample: PBMCs or a T cell subset sorted from them (not recorded which). J is TRBJ2-7 and V is TRBV11-3; TRBD1 agrees at 12 bases. The CDR3 DNA sequence: TGTGCCAGCAGCCCCCCGGGACAGGGGGCATACGAGCAGTACTTC. Encoded protein: CASSPPGQGAYEQYF.